Presented here are 2 T cell receptor beta chains from one specimen sequenced in a study of T cell responses to AZD1222 COVID-19 vaccine. Repertoires were generated with immunoSEQ multiplex PCR, while TCRdb's copy carries only in-frame clones and drops some. The profile shows 150,000 to 200,000 clones, 88% of them singletons. The sample in question was peripheral blood, obtained 28 days after the second AZD1222 dose. The receptors were gathered from an adult who received the AZD1222 COVID-19 vaccine.

This CDR3 is CASSLDPGSPEQYF. CDR3 DNA sequence: TGTGCCAGCAGCTTAGATCCGGGCTCGCCCGAGCAGTACTTC. The chain combines TRBV11-2 with TRBJ2-7; D is ambiguous. This CDR3 region has 14 residues. V gave up 0 bases and J gave up 6 bases, with 12 bases separating them. The germline V gene encodes CDR1 SGHAT and CDR2 FQNNGV.

CDR3 in DNA: TGTGCCAGCAGAGAACCGGGACTAGCGTCAACCTACGAGCAGTACTTC. Translating it yields CASREPGLASTYEQYF. The chain has TRBV27 and TRBJ2-7, with TRBD2 matching 10 bases. Germline CDR1 is MNHEY and CDR2 is SMNVEV (reference sequence). Trimming at V came to 6 bases and at J to 2 bases, leaving 10 bases not matched to a gene. CDR3 length equals 16 residues.